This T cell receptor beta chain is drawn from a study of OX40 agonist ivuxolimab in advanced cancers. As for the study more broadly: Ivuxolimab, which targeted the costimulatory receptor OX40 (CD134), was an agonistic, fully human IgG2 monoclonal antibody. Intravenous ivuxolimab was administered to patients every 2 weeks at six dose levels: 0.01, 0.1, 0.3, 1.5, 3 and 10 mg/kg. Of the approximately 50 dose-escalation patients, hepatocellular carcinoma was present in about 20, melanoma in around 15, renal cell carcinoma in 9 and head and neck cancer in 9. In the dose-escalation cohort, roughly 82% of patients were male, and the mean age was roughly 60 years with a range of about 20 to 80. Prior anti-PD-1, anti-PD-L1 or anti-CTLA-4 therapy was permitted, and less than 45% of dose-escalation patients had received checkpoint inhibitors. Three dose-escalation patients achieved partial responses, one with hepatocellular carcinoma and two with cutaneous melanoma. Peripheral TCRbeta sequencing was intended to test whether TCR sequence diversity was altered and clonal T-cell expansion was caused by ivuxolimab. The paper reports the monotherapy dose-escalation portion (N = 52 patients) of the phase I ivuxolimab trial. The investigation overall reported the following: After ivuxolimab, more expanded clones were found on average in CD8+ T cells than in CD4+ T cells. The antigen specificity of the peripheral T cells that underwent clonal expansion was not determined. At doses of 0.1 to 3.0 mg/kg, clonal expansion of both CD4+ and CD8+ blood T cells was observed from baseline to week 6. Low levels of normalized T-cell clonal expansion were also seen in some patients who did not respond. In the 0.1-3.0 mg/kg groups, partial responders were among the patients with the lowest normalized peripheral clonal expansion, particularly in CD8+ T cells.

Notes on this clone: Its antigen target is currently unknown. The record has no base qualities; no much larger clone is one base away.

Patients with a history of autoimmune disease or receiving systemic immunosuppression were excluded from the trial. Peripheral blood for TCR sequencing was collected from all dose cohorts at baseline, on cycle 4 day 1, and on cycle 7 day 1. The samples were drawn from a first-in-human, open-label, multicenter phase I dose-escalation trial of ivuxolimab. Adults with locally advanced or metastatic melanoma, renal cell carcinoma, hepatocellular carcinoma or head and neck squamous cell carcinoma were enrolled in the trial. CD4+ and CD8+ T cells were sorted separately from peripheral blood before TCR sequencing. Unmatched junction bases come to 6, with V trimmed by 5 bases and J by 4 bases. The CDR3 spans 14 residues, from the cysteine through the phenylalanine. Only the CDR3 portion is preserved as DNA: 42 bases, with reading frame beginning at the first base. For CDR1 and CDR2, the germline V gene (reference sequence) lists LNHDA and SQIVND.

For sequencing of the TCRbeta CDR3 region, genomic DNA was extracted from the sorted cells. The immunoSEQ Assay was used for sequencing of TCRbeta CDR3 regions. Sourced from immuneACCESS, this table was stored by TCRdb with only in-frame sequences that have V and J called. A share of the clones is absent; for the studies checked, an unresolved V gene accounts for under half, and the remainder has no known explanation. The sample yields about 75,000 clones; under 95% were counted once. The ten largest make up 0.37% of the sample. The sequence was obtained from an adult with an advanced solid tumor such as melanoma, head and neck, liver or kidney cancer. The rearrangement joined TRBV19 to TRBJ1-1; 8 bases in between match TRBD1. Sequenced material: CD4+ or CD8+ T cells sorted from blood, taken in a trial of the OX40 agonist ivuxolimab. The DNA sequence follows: TGTGCCAGTAGTGCAGACAGGGGTTTCACTGAAGCTTTCTTT. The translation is CASSADRGFTEAFF.